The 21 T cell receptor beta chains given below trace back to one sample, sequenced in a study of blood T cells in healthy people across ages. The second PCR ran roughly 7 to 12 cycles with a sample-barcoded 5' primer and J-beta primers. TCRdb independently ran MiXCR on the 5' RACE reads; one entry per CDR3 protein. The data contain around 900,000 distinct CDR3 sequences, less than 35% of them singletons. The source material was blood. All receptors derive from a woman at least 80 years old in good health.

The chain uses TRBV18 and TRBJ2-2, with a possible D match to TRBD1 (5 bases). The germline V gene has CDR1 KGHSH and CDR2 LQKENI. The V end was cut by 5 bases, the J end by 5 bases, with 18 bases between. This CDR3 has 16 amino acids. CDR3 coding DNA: TGTGCCAGCTCATTCTCCCCAGGGTCGTTGACCGGGGAGCTGTTTTTT. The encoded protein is CASSFSPGSLTGELFF.

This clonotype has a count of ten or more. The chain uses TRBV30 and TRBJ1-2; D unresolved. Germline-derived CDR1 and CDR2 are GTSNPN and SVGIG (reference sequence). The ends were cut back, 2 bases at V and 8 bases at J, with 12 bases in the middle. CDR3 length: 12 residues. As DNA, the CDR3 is TGTGCCTGGAGTTTTGGACTGGGGGGCTACACCTTC. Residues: CAWSFGLGGYTF.

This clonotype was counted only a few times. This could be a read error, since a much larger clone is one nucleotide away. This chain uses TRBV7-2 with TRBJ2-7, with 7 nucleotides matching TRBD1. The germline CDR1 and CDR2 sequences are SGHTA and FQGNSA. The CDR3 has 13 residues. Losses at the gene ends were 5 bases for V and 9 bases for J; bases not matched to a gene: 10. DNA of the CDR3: TGTGCCAGCAGCCAACCGACAGGGCGCGGGCAGTACTTC. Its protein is CASSQPTGRGQYF.

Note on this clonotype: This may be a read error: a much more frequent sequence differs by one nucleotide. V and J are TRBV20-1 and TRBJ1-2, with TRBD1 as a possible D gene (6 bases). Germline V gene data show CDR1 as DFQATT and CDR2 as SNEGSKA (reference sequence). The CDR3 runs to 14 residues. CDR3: CSAQDREANYGHTF. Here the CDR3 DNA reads TGCAGTGCTCAGGACAGAGAAGCTAACTATGGCCACACCTTC.

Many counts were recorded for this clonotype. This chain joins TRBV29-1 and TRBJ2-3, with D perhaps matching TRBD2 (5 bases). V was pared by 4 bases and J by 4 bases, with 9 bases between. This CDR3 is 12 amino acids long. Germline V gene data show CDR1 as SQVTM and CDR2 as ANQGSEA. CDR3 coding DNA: TGCAGCGTTGGTCGAGGGTCAGATACGCAGTATTTT. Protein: CSVGRGSDTQYF.

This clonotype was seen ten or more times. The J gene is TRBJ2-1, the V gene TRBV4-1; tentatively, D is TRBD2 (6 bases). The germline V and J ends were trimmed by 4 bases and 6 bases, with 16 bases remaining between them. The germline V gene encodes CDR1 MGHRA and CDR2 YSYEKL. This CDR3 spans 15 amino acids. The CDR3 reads CASSPRLVPVNEQFF. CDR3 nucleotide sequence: TGCGCCAGCAGCCCCCGACTAGTCCCTGTCAATGAGCAGTTCTTC.

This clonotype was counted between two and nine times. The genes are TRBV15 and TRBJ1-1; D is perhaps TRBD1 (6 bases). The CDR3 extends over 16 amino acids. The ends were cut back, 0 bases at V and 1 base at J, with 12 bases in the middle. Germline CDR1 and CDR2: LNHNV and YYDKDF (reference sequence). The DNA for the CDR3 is TGTGCCACCAGCAGAGATTCGGGGGCGGAGAACACTGAAGCTTTCTTT. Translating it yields CATSRDSGAENTEAFF.

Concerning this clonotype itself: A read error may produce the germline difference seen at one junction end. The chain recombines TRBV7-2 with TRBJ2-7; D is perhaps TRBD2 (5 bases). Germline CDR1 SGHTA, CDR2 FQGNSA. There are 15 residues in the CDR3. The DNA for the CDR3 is TGTCCCAGCAGCTTAGCGCGGTGCGCAACTTCCGAGCAGTACTTC. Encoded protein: CPSSLARCATSEQYF.

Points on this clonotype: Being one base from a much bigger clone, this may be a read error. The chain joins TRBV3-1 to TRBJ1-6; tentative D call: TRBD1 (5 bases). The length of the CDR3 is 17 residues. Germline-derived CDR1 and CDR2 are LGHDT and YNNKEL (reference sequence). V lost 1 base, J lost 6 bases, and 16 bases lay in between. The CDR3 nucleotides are TGTGCCAGCAGCCAAGGAGGCCGGTGGGGGGGTAATTCACCCCTCCACTTT. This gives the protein CASSQGGRWGGNSPLHF. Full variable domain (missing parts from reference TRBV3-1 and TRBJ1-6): DTAVSQTPKYLVTQMGNDKSIKCEQNLGHDTMYWYKQDSKKFLKIMFSYNNKELIINETVPNRFSPKSPDKAHLNLHINSLELGDSAVYFCASSQGGRWGGNSPLHFGNGTRLTVT.

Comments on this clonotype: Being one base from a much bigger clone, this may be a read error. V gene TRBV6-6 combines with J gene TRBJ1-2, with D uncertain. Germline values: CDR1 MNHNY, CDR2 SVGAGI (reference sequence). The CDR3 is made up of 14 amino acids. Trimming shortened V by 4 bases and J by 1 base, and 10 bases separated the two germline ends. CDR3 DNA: TGTGCCAGCAGTTTTGAACAGCTTAACTATGGCTACACCTTC. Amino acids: CASSFEQLNYGYTF.

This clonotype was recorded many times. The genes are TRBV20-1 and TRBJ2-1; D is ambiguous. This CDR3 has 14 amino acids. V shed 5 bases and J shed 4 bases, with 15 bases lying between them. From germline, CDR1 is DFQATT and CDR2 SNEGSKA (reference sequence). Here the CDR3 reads CSAGPVVQYNEQFF. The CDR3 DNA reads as TGCAGTGCTGGACCGGTGGTCCAATACAATGAGCAGTTCTTC.

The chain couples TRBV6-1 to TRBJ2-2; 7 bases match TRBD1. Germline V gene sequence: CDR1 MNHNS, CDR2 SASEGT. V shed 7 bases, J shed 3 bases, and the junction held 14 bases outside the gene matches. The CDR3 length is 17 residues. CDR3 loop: CASTINLIGTDTGELFF. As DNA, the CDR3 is TGTGCCAGCACCATCAACTTAATAGGGACAGACACCGGGGAGCTGTTTTTT.

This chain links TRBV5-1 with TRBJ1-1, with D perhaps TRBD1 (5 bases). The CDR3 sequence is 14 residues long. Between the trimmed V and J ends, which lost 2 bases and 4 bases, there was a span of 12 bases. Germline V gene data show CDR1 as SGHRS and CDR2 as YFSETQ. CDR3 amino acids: CASSLGARTTEAFF. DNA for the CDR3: TGCGCCAGCAGCTTAGGGGCGCGGACCACTGAAGCTTTCTTT.

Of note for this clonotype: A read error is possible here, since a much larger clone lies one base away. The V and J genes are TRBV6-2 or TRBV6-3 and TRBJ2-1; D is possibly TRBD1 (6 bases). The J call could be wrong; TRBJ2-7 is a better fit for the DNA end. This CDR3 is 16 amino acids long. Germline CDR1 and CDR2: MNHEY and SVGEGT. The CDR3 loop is CASTYFAGTTSNEQYF. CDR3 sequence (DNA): TGTGCCAGCACCTATTTTGCCGGGACAACCTCCAATGAGCAGTACTTC.

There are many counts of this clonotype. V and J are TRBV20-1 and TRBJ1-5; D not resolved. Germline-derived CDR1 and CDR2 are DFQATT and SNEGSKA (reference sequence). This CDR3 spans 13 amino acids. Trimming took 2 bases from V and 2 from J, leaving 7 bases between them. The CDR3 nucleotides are TGCAGTGCTAGAAGCGCAGGCAATCAGCCCCAGCATTTT. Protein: CSARSAGNQPQHF.

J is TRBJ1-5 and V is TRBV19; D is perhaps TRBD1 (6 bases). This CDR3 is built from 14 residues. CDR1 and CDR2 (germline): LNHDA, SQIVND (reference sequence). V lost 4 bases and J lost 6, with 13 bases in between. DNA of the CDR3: TGTGCCAGTAGTAACCCGCAGGGGTTTCAGCCCCAGCATTTT. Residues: CASSNPQGFQPQHF.

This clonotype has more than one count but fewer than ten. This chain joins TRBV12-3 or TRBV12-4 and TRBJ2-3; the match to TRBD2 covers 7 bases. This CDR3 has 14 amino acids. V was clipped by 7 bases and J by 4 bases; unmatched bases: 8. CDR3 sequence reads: CASITSVTADTQYF. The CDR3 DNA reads TGTGCCAGCATCACTAGCGTGACAGCAGATACGCAGTATTTT.

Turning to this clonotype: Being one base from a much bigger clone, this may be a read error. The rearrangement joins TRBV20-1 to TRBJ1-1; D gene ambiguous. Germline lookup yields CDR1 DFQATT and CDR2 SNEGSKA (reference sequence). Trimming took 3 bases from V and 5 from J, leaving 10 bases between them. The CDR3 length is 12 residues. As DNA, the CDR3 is TGCAGTGCTAGTTTGGGGAGTACTGAAGCTTTCTTT. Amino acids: CSASLGSTEAFF.

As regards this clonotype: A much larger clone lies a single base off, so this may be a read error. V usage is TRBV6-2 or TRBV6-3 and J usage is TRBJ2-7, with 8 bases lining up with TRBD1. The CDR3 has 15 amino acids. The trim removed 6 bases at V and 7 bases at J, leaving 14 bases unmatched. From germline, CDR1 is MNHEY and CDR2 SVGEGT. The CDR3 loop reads CASRQGAGPFNEQYF. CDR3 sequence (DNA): TGTGCCAGCAGGCAGGGGGCAGGGCCGTTCAATGAGCAGTACTTC.

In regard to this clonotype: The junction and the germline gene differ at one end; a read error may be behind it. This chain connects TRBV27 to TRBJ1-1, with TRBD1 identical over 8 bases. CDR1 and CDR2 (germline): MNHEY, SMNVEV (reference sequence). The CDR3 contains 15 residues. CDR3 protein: CACSADRGFSTEAFF. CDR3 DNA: TGTGCCTGCAGTGCTGACAGGGGTTTCAGCACTGAAGCTTTCTTT.

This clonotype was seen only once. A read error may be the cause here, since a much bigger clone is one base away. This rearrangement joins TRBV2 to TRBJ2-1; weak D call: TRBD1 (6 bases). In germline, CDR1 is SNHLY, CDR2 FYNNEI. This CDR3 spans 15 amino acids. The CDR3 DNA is TGTGCCGGCAGTGACCAGGGGATCTCCTACAATGAGCAGTTCTTC. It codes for CAGSDQGISYNEQFF.